The rows below give T cell receptor beta chains drawn from one sample of a study of cytomegalovirus exposure and HLA in healthy donors. Libraries were prepared by immunoSEQ multiplex PCR; TCRdb keeps only in-frame clonotypes and omits some of them. The table lists a few hundred thousand clones, about 75% of them singletons. The sequenced sample was PBMCs. Receptor source: a man between 18 and 29 years old in good health and CMV-seronegative. CDR3s include the opening cysteine and the closing phenylalanine or tryptophan. The D gene is left open where the match is weak. The size field is filled for only some rows; it gives once, few, many or a size class.

D	size	V	J	DNA	CDR3
-	-	TRBV4-3	TRBJ2-7	TGCGCCAGCAGCCTTAGGGGGTCCTACGAGCAGTACTTC	CASSLRGSYEQYF
-	-	TRBV25-1	TRBJ1-2	TGCGCCAGCAGTGTCCAGGGATCCAACTATGGCTACACCTTC	CASSVQGSNYGYTF
-	-	TRBV2	TRBJ2-7	TGTGCCAGCAGGGTGGGGGGACTCACCTACGAGCAGTACTTC	CASRVGGLTYEQYF
TRBD1	-	TRBV6-5	TRBJ2-7	TGTGCCAGCAGTTACATTGGACAGGGCCCCTACGAGCAGTACTTC	CASSYIGQGPYEQYF
TRBD1	few	TRBV4-3	TRBJ1-1	TGCGCCAGCAGCAAACGGACAGGGATGAACACTGAAGCTTTCTTT	CASSKRTGMNTEAFF
-	-	TRBV4-2	TRBJ2-6	TGTGCCAGCAGCCAAGACAACTCTGGGGCCAACGTCCTGACTTTC	CASSQDNSGANVLTF
TRBD2	-	TRBV4-2	TRBJ2-3	TGTGCCAGCAGCCCACTAGCGGGGGTGATCTCTAGCACAGATACGCAGTATTTT	CASSPLAGVISSTDTQYF
-	-	TRBV5-1	TRBJ2-6	TGCGCCAGCAGCTTGAGCCAGGCTGGGGCCAACGTCCTGACTTTC	CASSLSQAGANVLTF
-	-	TRBV7-2	TRBJ2-7	TGTGCCAGCAGCAGGGGGGGGCAGGGGGCGTCCTACGAGCAGTACTTC	CASSRGGQGASYEQYF
-	-	TRBV7-8	TRBJ1-5	TGTGCCAGCAGCCGACAGCCTGATCAGCCCCAGCATTTT	CASSRQPDQPQHF
TRBD1	-	TRBV4-3	TRBJ2-7	TGCGCCAGCAGCCAAGATTGGCGGGACAGGAGTTCCTACGAGCAGTACTTC	CASSQDWRDRSSYEQYF
-	-	TRBV9	TRBJ2-3	TGTGCCAGCAGCGCTAGGACAACATCCGGGGATACGCAGTATTTT	CASSARTTSGDTQYF
TRBD2	few	TRBV11-2	TRBJ2-3	TGTGCCAGTCTAGCGGGGGGCACAGATACGCAGTATTTT	CASLAGGTDTQYF
TRBD2	-	TRBV5-1	TRBJ2-1	TGCGCCAGCAGCCCCGTTCCCGGGGGGGGCGTAAGCTGGGATGAGCAGTTCTTC	CASSPVPGGGVSWDEQFF
TRBD1	-	TRBV27	TRBJ2-3	TGTGCCAGCAGTCCCGGGACAGTGCGCACAGATACGCAGTATTTT	CASSPGTVRTDTQYF
TRBD1	-	TRBV7-8	TRBJ2-1	TGTGCCAGCAGCCCTGGACAGGGCGGCAATGAGCAGTTCTTC	CASSPGQGGNEQFF
-	-	TRBV7-9	TRBJ2-2	TGTGCCAGCAGCGGCCGATTACAGAGCACCGGGGAGCTGTTTTTT	CASSGRLQSTGELFF
TRBD1	-	TRBV6-5	TRBJ2-2	TGTGCCAGCAGGCCCACAGGGGCGAACACCGGGGAGCTGTTTTTT	CASRPTGANTGELFF
TRBD2	once	TRBV7-3	TRBJ2-2	TGTGCCAGCAGCTTAGGCGGGAGTATTAAGAACACCGGGGAGCTGTTTTTT	CASSLGGSIKNTGELFF
TRBD1	-	TRBV5-1	TRBJ2-2	TGCGCCAGCAGCAGGGACAGGGCGGCCGGGGAGCTGTTTTTT	CASSRDRAAGELFF
TRBD2	-	TRBV5-1	TRBJ2-3	TGCGCCAGCAGCTTGGTAGGCGGGAGAGGCACAGATACGCAGTATTTT	CASSLVGGRGTDTQYF
TRBD1	-	TRBV9	TRBJ1-1	TGTGCCAGCAGCGTAGCCAGGGGGGACACTGAAGCTTTCTTT	CASSVARGDTEAFF
-	-	TRBV4-1	TRBJ2-2	TGCGCCAGCAGCCAAGATCCAGGATACACCGGGGAGCTGTTTTTT	CASSQDPGYTGELFF
TRBD1	-	TRBV4-1	TRBJ1-4	TGCGCCAGCAGCGGACAGGGAGCTGCAACTAATGAAAAACTGTTTTTT	CASSGQGAATNEKLFF
TRBD1	-	TRBV7-9	TRBJ1-1	TGTGCCAGCAGCTACTTGACAGGGGAAGAAGCTTTCTTT	CASSYLTGEEAFF
-	-	TRBV11-2	TRBJ1-1	TGTGCCAGCAGCTTACAGAACACTGAAGCTTTCTTT	CASSLQNTEAFF
-	-	TRBV7-2	TRBJ1-4	TGTGCCAGCAGCTTATGGGGCCAGGGTAGCGAAAAACTGTTTTTT	CASSLWGQGSEKLFF
TRBD2	-	TRBV30	TRBJ2-7	TGTGCCTGGAGTGTAAGGGCTAGCGGGACCTACGAGCAGTACTTC	CAWSVRASGTYEQYF
TRBD1	-	TRBV5-6	TRBJ2-7	TGTGCCAGCAGCTTCCGGGACAGGGTCCACGAGCAGTACTTC	CASSFRDRVHEQYF
-	few	TRBV6-5	TRBJ1-4	TGTGCCGCTGGGACAAGGAATGAAAAACTGTTTTTT	CAAGTRNEKLFF
-	-	TRBV10-3	TRBJ2-3	TGTGCCATCAGCAAACAGGGCCAATCCCCCACAGATACGCAGTATTTT	CAISKQGQSPTDTQYF
-	-	TRBV9	TRBJ2-1	TGTGCCAGCAGCCAGAGCGGTACCTCCTACAATGAGCAGTTCTTC	CASSQSGTSYNEQFF
TRBD1	-	TRBV7-9	TRBJ1-1	TGTGCCAGCAGCTGGGGACAGGTGAACACTGAAGCTTTCTTT	CASSWGQVNTEAFF
-	-	TRBV5-4	TRBJ2-5	TGTGCCAGCAGCCTAAGGGGGAAAGAGACCCAGTACTTC	CASSLRGKETQYF
TRBD1	-	TRBV5-6	TRBJ1-3	TGTGCCAGCAGCTCGTCAGGGGGTGCTCAAAACACCATATATTTT	CASSSSGGAQNTIYF
TRBD1	few	TRBV18	TRBJ1-2	TGTGCCAGCTCACCAAGGGGTGGGACAGAAAACTATGGCTACACCTTC	CASSPRGGTENYGYTF
-	few	TRBV4-2	TRBJ1-1	TGTGCCAGCAGCCAAGGCTTGGCCAGAAGGAACACTGAAGCTTTCTTT	CASSQGLARRNTEAFF
TRBD2	-	TRBV28	TRBJ2-7	TGTGCCAGCAGCCCCCCGGGGCGGGCGGGGGGCGAGCAGTACTTC	CASSPPGRAGGEQYF
-	few	TRBV4-2	TRBJ2-7	TGTGCCAGCAGCCAAGAAAGCCTCACCGAAGCCGTCTACGAGCAGTACTTC	CASSQESLTEAVYEQYF
TRBD1	-	TRBV2	TRBJ2-1	TGTGCCAGCAGTACGGACAGGGAAATGTCGTACAATGAGCAGTTCTTC	CASSTDREMSYNEQFF
TRBD2	-	TRBV4-2	TRBJ2-1	TGTGCCAGCAGCCAAGGCACCATGGGACTAGCGGGAGCTCATGAGCAGTTCTTC	CASSQGTMGLAGAHEQFF
-	-	TRBV5-5	TRBJ1-5	TGTGCCAGCAGTTCTAGGGAGGACCGGGGGGACAATCAGCCCCAGCATTTT	CASSSREDRGDNQPQHF
TRBD2	-	TRBV19	TRBJ2-3	TGTGCCAGTAGTATAGATACCGGGACTAGCGTCGCAGATACGCAGTATTTT	CASSIDTGTSVADTQYF
-	-	TRBV12-1	TRBJ1-1	TGTGCCAGCAGCTTTGTGGCGGGGTCATGCACTGAAGCTTTCTTT	CASSFVAGSCTEAFF
-	-	TRBV19	TRBJ2-7	TGTGCCAGTAGTATAGTGGCGGGGGCAGGCTCCTACGAGCAGTACTTC	CASSIVAGAGSYEQYF
-	-	TRBV6-6	TRBJ1-2	TGTGCCAGCAGTTACTCTACCGCAGGGAACTATGGCTACACCTTC	CASSYSTAGNYGYTF
TRBD2	-	TRBV4-3	TRBJ2-7	TGCGCCAGCAGCCAGATAAGACTAGCGGGTGCCCACGAGCAGTACTTC	CASSQIRLAGAHEQYF
-	-	TRBV18	TRBJ1-3	TGTGCCAGCTCACCCCGGGGGGAACTTGGAAACACCATATATTTT	CASSPRGELGNTIYF